This T cell receptor beta chain was retrieved from a study of blood T cell repertoires in COVID-19. The data were produced by immunoSEQ multiplex PCR, yet TCRdb's version contains in-frame clones alone and is incomplete. The table shows fewer than 150,000 clones, with roughly 70% occurring only once. Germline V gene sequence: CDR1 GTSNPN, CDR2 SVGIG (reference sequence). This CDR3 contains 17 residues. Losses at the gene ends were 0 bases for V and 1 base for J; bases not matched to a gene: 10. The sequence was collected from a human donor with acute or convalescent COVID-19. The donor label of this sample is uncertain. This chain uses TRBV30 with TRBJ1-1; 8 nucleotides align to TRBD1. The sequencing sample was made of peripheral blood. The chain's CDR3 is CAWSVATSGGRNTEAFF. The DNA for the CDR3 is TGTGCCTGGAGTGTTGCAACCTCAGGGGGCAGGAACACTGAAGCTTTCTTT. The variable domain in full, completed from reference TRBV30 and TRBJ1-1, reads SQTIHQWPATLVQPVGSPLSLECTVEGTSNPNLYWYRQAAGRGLQLLFYSVGIGQISSEVPQNLSASRPQDRQFILSSKKLLLSDSGFYLCAWSVATSGGRNTEAFFGQGTRLTVV.